This is a list of T cell receptor beta chains from one sample in a study of blood T cell repertoires in COVID-19. Measured with immunoSEQ multiplex PCR; TCRdb has only the in-frame clones, and not every one. The sample holds 300,000 or so clones, over 75% seen once. The sample comprised peripheral blood. Every receptor here comes from a woman between 50 and 59 years old who had recovered from COVID-19. Both conserved end residues are part of each CDR3. Some rows have no size entry. The others give once, few or many, or a class for an expanded clone.

v_call clone_size cdr3_aa
TRBV27 - CASGRTTVSGDQETQYF
TRBV28 - CASTLTGGNYGYTF
TRBV18 - CASSSREGDEQYF
TRBV28 - CATEYRAGQPQHF
TRBV4-2 - CASSILAGGIGSYNEQFF
TRBV28 - CASRDSLMGEQYF
TRBV7-8 - CASSLETGHYEQYF
TRBV6-5 - CASSLGQGDNEKLFF
TRBV3-1/TRBV3-2 - CASSPNPGETQYF
TRBV6-2/TRBV6-3 - CASSYGRFETQYF
TRBV25-1 - CASSGGGCAFF
TRBV5-1 - CASSSPHADTQYF
TRBV5-4 - CASSLAWGAKSTGELFF
TRBV11-2 - CASSSWTGADEQYF
TRBV18 - CASSADRGFQAKNIQYF
TRBV11-2 - CASSLAATGRYEQYF
TRBV28 - CASSLLGHSSTNEKLFF
TRBV4-3 - CASSPRQSDSGANVLTF
TRBV27 - CASSPQTGVNTEAFF
TRBV11-2 - CASSLVTSGGYEQYF
TRBV4-3 - CASSQGQGDEKLFF
TRBV28 - CASSSTAYEQYF
TRBV5-4 - CASSLTQSNTGELFF
TRBV19 - CASLGRIGLHGYTF
TRBV2 - CAVQGDSRLQQYF
TRBV15 - CATSRDLTGDAFF
TRBV11-2 - CASSLRTGGQQAFF
TRBV7-2 - CASSLAAAGALNEQFF
TRBV25-1 - CASTLTGDARGGTQYF
TRBV11-2 - CASSIRPQITGMGEQYF
TRBV4-3 - CASSHTTGPEEAFF
TRBV28 - CASRKRETGELFF
TRBV28 - CASSQNIEQYF
TRBV6-1 few CASSEVGGYGETQYF
TRBV19 - CASSATGSPQHF
TRBV3-1/TRBV3-2 - CASTVRGAVGELFF
TRBV18 - CASSPGLGETQYF
TRBV5-4 - CASSSVRDFLGNYGYTF
TRBV7-2 few CASSLAPSRGTDTQYF
TRBV3-1/TRBV3-2 many CASRPYKNYGYTF
TRBV7-2 - CASSLGSGEQYF
TRBV7-2 - CASSPEEAGANVLTF
TRBV7-8 few CASSLGGVAYEQYF
TRBV11-2 - CASSLDAHPTGRHHYGYTF
TRBV19 - CASAGQGATEAFF
TRBV5-6 once CASSLAGLYGYTF
TRBV6-1 few CASSDRGSYNEQFF
TRBV4-3 - CASSRPGQGFYGYTF
TRBV28 - CASSLALGLNQPQHF
TRBV28 few CASSRRGLHYGYTF
TRBV10-3 - CAISERQGADTGELFF
TRBV28 - CASSPGLNTGELFF
TRBV19 once CASSMQQGSVLQPQHF
TRBV11-2 - CASSSIPRGRDNYGYTF
TRBV6-5 many CATTMGGASEKLFF
TRBV3-1/TRBV3-2 once CASSQDTTLAGGHETQYF
TRBV29-1 - CSVGPGLHTDTQYF
TRBV6-1 - CASSVSGAIYEQYF
TRBV4-1 - CASSQVAGALNEQFF